Each of the 30 T cell receptor beta chains below was sequenced from the same sample in a study of T cell changes during pregnancy in multiple sclerosis. The repertoire was sequenced with immunoSEQ multiplex PCR; TCRdb's copy has only in-frame clones and lacks some. The sample yields some 38,000 clones, about 90% seen once. The specimen was CD4+ T cells from peripheral blood mononuclear cells, collected in the second trimester of pregnancy. These receptors were collected from a female donor with multiple sclerosis, enrolled in a pregnancy study.

The chain couples TRBV5-1 to TRBJ2-2, with D possibly TRBD2 on 5 matching bases. There are 15 residues in the CDR3. Trimming left V 4 bases short and J 2 bases short, with 12 bases between. CDR1 and CDR2 from the germline V gene are SGHRS and YFSETQ. The CDR3 here is CASSKLVQNTGELFF. The CDR3 DNA reads TGCGCCAGCAGCAAACTAGTCCAAAACACCGGGGAGCTGTTTTTT. The whole variable domain, remainder taken from reference TRBV5-1 and TRBJ2-2, is KAGVTQTPRYLIKTRGQQVTLSCSPISGHRSVSWYQQTPGQGLQFLFEYFSETQRNKGNFPGRFSGRQFSNSRSEMNVSTLELGDSALYLCASSKLVQNTGELFFGEGSRLTVL.

V usage is TRBV7-9 and J usage is TRBJ2-1, with a possible D match to TRBD1 (5 bases). CDR1 and CDR2 (germline): SEHNR, FQNEAQ (reference sequence). The CDR3 runs 15 residues. V was pared by 3 bases and J by 3 bases, with 12 bases between. The CDR3 DNA is TGTGCCAGCAGCTTCTCTATAGGGGACTACAATGAGCAGTTCTTC. It specifies CASSFSIGDYNEQFF.

The chain joins TRBV9 to TRBJ1-2, with a tentative D call TRBD1 (6 bases). The germline V gene has CDR1 SGDLS and CDR2 YYNGEE. This CDR3 spans 15 amino acids. The ends were cut back, 4 bases at V and 7 bases at J, with 20 bases in the middle. The CDR3 reads CASSSRLGGAFGYTF. CDR3 sequence (DNA): TGTGCCAGCAGCTCCCGACTCGGGGGGGCGTTTGGCTACACCTTC. The whole variable domain, remainder taken from reference TRBV9 and TRBJ1-2, is DSGVTQTPKHLITATGQRVTLRCSPRSGDLSVYWYQQSLDQGLQFLIQYYNGEERAKGNILERFSAQQFPDLHSELNLSSLELGDSALYFCASSSRLGGAFGYTFGSGTRLTVV.

The V call is TRBV9, the J call TRBJ2-1; TRBD2 matches 10 bases. Trimming removed 4 bases from V and 2 bases from J; junction bases left unmatched: 12. The CDR3 sequence is 18 residues long. The V gene's germline CDR1 is SGDLS and CDR2 YYNGEE. The CDR3 region has the DNA TGTGCCAGCAGCCCCTTGGGATCCCTAGCGGGAGCCTACAATGAGCAGTTCTTC. Amino acids: CASSPLGSLAGAYNEQFF. Supplemented by reference TRBV9 and TRBJ2-1, the full variable domain reads DSGVTQTPKHLITATGQRVTLRCSPRSGDLSVYWYQQSLDQGLQFLIQYYNGEERAKGNILERFSAQQFPDLHSELNLSSLELGDSALYFCASSPLGSLAGAYNEQFFGPGTRLTVL.

The rearrangement links TRBV28 to TRBJ1-2, with TRBD1 matching over 12 bases. In germline, CDR1 is MDHEN, CDR2 SYDVKM. The junction had 5 bases not matched to a gene; V was cut back by 6 bases and J by 6 bases. The CDR3 extends over 14 amino acids. The CDR3: CASREGQGANGYTF. DNA of the CDR3: TGTGCCAGCAGAGAGGGACAGGGGGCGAATGGCTACACCTTC.

The chain couples TRBV29-1 to TRBJ2-1; TRBD2 matches 14 bases. This CDR3 has 15 amino acids. V shed 6 bases and J 7 bases; nucleotides not matched to a gene: 8. Germline V gene data show CDR1 as SQVTM and CDR2 as ANQGSEA. The CDR3 protein is CSVGGLAGDRNEQFF. In nucleotides, the CDR3 is TGCAGCGTCGGGGGACTAGCGGGAGATAGGAATGAGCAGTTCTTC.

This chain links TRBV2 with TRBJ2-7, with 10 positions matching TRBD1. This CDR3 contains 17 residues. Germline assignment: CDR1 SNHLY and CDR2 FYNNEI. Trimming cost V 6 bases and J 7 bases; bases outside gene matches: 18. The CDR3 loop is CASRRGTGVPRGFEQYF. DNA of the CDR3: TGTGCCAGCAGGCGCGGGACAGGGGTCCCCCGTGGGTTTGAGCAGTACTTC.

The rearrangement joins TRBV7-6 to TRBJ2-5; maybe TRBD2 (5 bases). The CDR3 runs 16 residues. CDR1 is SGHVS, CDR2 FNYEAQ, per germline. Trimming pared 5 bases from V and 1 base from J, leaving 17 bases between. The CDR3 here is CASSPPSGVIQETQYF. The CDR3 nucleotides are TGTGCCAGCAGCCCTCCGTCCGGGGTAATCCAAGAGACCCAGTACTTC.

The rearrangement links TRBV11-2 to TRBJ2-2; D is unclear. The CDR3 has 19 residues. V dropped 4 bases and J dropped 4 bases, with 25 bases sitting between them. From germline, CDR1 is SGHAT and CDR2 FQNNGV. This chain's CDR3 is CASSSRFPLLRSFTGELFF. The CDR3, as DNA: TGTGCCAGCAGCTCCCGTTTCCCTCTTCTACGGAGCTTCACCGGGGAGCTGTTTTTT.

The chain carries TRBV7-9 and TRBJ2-1; D is unclear. The CDR3 consists of 11 residues. CDR1 is SEHNR and CDR2 is FQNEAQ in the germline V gene (reference sequence). The V end lost 5 bases, the J end lost 5 bases, and 4 bases lay between the germline ends. This CDR3 reads CASSTDNEQFF. CDR3 nucleotides: TGTGCCAGCAGCACGGACAATGAGCAGTTCTTC.

This chain connects TRBV27 to TRBJ1-1, with D tentatively TRBD1 (6 bases). Trimming shortened V by 5 bases and J by 6 bases, and 16 bases separated the two germline ends. The germline V gene encodes CDR1 MNHEY and CDR2 SMNVEV (reference sequence). The CDR3 length is 14 residues. In nucleotides, the CDR3 is TGTGCCAGCAGTGAAATATGGAACAGGGCTGAAGCTTTCTTT. It encodes CASSEIWNRAEAFF.

The rearrangement joins TRBV7-2 to TRBJ2-1; 9 positions agree with TRBD2. Germline CDR1 and CDR2: SGHTA and FQGNSA. This CDR3 is built from 14 residues. V was pared by 11 bases and J by 6 bases, with 11 bases of the junction left unmatched. The CDR3 loop reads CAGNSGLAFNEQFF. The CDR3 coding sequence is TGTGCCGGCAACTCCGGACTAGCGTTCAATGAGCAGTTCTTC.

This chain connects TRBV10-3 to TRBJ2-7; tentative D call: TRBD1 (6 bases). Germline CDR1 and CDR2: ENHRY and SYGVKD. The length of the CDR3 is 14 residues. V was clipped by 6 bases and J by 2 bases, with 14 bases between them. DNA for the CDR3: TGTGCCATCAGGCCACCGGGACACACCTACGAGCAGTACTTC. As protein: CAIRPPGHTYEQYF.

The chain combines TRBV7-8 with TRBJ1-1; TRBD1 agrees at 8 bases. The CDR3 spans 12 residues. V shed 6 bases and J 3 bases; nucleotides not matched to a gene: 0. CDR1 and CDR2 (germline): SGHVS, FQNEAQ. The CDR3: CASRTGDTEAFF. As DNA, the CDR3 is TGTGCCAGCAGGACAGGGGACACTGAAGCTTTCTTT.

Points on this clone: One junction end disagrees with the germline gene, perhaps due to a read error. The J gene is TRBJ2-2, the V gene TRBV7-2; 8 bases align to TRBD1. The germline CDR1 and CDR2 sequences are SGHTA and FQGNSA. This CDR3 has 18 residues. This CDR3 reads CASSLSSTTGGNIGELFF. CDR3 DNA: TGTGCCAGCAGCCTTTCTTCTACAACAGGGGGGAACATCGGGGAGCTGTTTTTT.

The CDR3: CASTRTSGKDNEQFF. CDR3 nucleotides: TGTGCCAGCACCCGGACTAGCGGGAAGGACAATGAGCAGTTCTTC. This chain connects TRBV25-1 to TRBJ2-1; 12 bases agree with TRBD2. Per the germline V gene, CDR1 is MGHDK and CDR2 is SYGVNS. J gave up 5 bases and V 7 bases, and 6 bases lay outside the gene matches. CDR3 length: 15 amino acids. Filled out from reference TRBV25-1 and TRBJ2-1, the complete variable domain reads EADIYQTPRYLVIGTGKKITLECSQTMGHDKMYWYQQDPGMELHLIHYSYGVNSTEKGDLSSESTVSRIRTEHFPLTLESARPSHTSQYLCASTRTSGKDNEQFFGPGTRLTVL.

The rearrangement links TRBV7-9 to TRBJ1-5, with 7 bases that match TRBD1. The CDR3 runs to 15 residues. The trim removed 6 bases at V and 3 bases at J, leaving 8 bases unmatched. From germline, CDR1 is SEHNR and CDR2 FQNEAQ (reference sequence). DNA for the CDR3: TGTGCCAGCAGACTAAACAGGGGACCCAATCAGCCCCAGCATTTT. This encodes CASRLNRGPNQPQHF.

V gene TRBV19 combines with J gene TRBJ2-3; a possible D gene is TRBD2 (5 bases). Trimming shortened V by 7 bases and J by 5 bases, and 10 bases separated the two germline ends. CDR1 LNHDA and CDR2 SQIVND come from the germline V gene (reference sequence). The CDR3 runs 12 residues. The CDR3 nucleotides read TGTGCCAGTACTAGCTACGGAGATACGCAGTATTTT. Translation: CASTSYGDTQYF.

The chain combines TRBV19 with TRBJ2-2, with D unresolved. CDR3 length: 14 amino acids. V was shortened by 6 bases and J by 4 bases, with 12 bases between the two germline ends. Germline V gene lookup returns CDR1 LNHDA and CDR2 SQIVND (reference sequence). DNA of the CDR3: TGTGCCAGTAGGCGAGTTCGCCCCACCGGGGAGCTGTTTTTT. This encodes CASRRVRPTGELFF.

This clone was counted once. V usage is TRBV6-6 and J usage is TRBJ2-1; D is possibly TRBD2 (5 bases). Germline-derived CDR1 and CDR2 are MNHNY and SVGAGI (reference sequence). This CDR3 is built from 15 residues. Trimming took off 0 bases at V and 8 bases at J, with 14 bases between the two ends. This chain's CDR3 is CASSYSIRGSHEQFF. CDR3 DNA sequence: TGTGCCAGCAGTTACTCGATTCGGGGATCCCATGAGCAGTTCTTC.

The genes are TRBV18 and TRBJ2-7; unclear D gene. Germline V gene sequence: CDR1 KGHSH, CDR2 LQKENI. There are 14 residues in the CDR3. Trimming pared 4 bases from V and 2 bases from J, leaving 12 bases between. CDR3 loop: CASSRAGVPYEQYF. CDR3 in DNA: TGTGCCAGCTCACGCGCCGGAGTCCCCTACGAGCAGTACTTC.

The rearrangement uses TRBV12-2 and TRBJ1-4. TRBV12-2 is termed a pseudogene. There are 15 residues in the CDR3. In DNA form, the CDR3 reads TGTGCAAGTCGCTTCCCGGATGGTTACGGGGAAAAACTGTTTTTT. Its protein product is CASRFPDGYGEKLFF.

The genes are TRBV6-1 and TRBJ1-5, with a weak D call TRBD1 (6 bases). V shed 4 bases and J shed 4 bases, with 14 bases lying between them. CDR1 and CDR2 from the germline V gene are MNHNS and SASEGT. This CDR3 contains 15 residues. In DNA form, the CDR3 reads TGTGCCAGCAGTGCAAACAGGGCGCGTAATCAGCCCCAGCATTTT. As protein: CASSANRARNQPQHF.

This rearrangement joins TRBV7-9 to TRBJ2-7, with a weak D call TRBD1 (5 bases). V lost 2 bases and J lost 6, with 17 bases in between. Germline CDR1 is SEHNR and CDR2 is FQNEAQ (reference sequence). The CDR3 has 15 amino acids. CDR3 residues: CASSLNTLDMGEQYF. The CDR3 DNA reads as TGTGCCAGCAGCTTAAACACCCTGGACATGGGCGAGCAGTACTTC.

The sample holds one count of this clone. The chain links TRBV30 to TRBJ1-1; a possible D gene is TRBD1 (5 bases). The CDR3 extends over 15 amino acids. Trimming pared 3 bases from V and 4 bases from J, leaving 18 bases between. Germline values: CDR1 GTSNPN, CDR2 SVGIG (reference sequence). The CDR3 nucleotides read TGTGCCTGGAGAGCCAGGGTCGGTGGGGTCACTGAAGCTTTCTTT. This gives the protein CAWRARVGGVTEAFF.

This clone has a handful of counts. J is TRBJ1-1 and V is TRBV29-1; D call uncertain. V lost 6 bases, J lost 3 bases, and 8 bases lay in between. CDR3 size: 11 residues. From germline, CDR1 is SQVTM and CDR2 ANQGSEA. CDR3 region: CSVSEYTEAFF. CDR3 nucleotide sequence: TGCAGCGTGTCGGAGTACACTGAAGCTTTCTTT.

This clone is a singleton in its sample. This sequence joins TRBV7-3 and TRBJ2-7; 10 positions match TRBD1. The germline gives CDR1 SGHTA, CDR2 FQGTGA. There are 15 residues in the CDR3. J was trimmed by 3 bases and V by 1 base; bases with no gene match: 3. CDR3: CASSLMGQGLYEQYF. Here the CDR3 DNA reads TGTGCCAGCAGCTTAATGGGACAGGGGCTCTACGAGCAGTACTTC.

The chain couples TRBV28 to TRBJ2-5, with a weak D call TRBD2 (7 bases). Germline V gene data show CDR1 as MDHEN and CDR2 as SYDVKM. V was cut by 3 bases and J by 1 base, with 12 bases left in between. The CDR3 loop spans 15 amino acids. CDR3 in amino acids: CASSLGGGGQETQYF. The CDR3 coding sequence is TGTGCCAGCAGTTTGGGGGGAGGGGGCCAAGAGACCCAGTACTTC.

The V gene is TRBV7-2, the J gene TRBJ2-3, with 7 nucleotides matching TRBD1. The CDR3 length is 15 residues. Germline V gives CDR1 SGHTA, CDR2 FQGNSA. Germline trimming cut 5 bases from V and 4 bases from J; bases unmatched to any gene: 9. CDR3 DNA sequence: TGTGCCAGCAGCGCAGTCGACAGGGAAGCAGATACGCAGTATTTT. The encoded protein is CASSAVDREADTQYF.

V gene TRBV5-6 combines with J gene TRBJ2-6; 8 bases map to TRBD1. The CDR3 runs to 16 residues. Germline values: CDR1 SGHDT, CDR2 YYEEEE. With 2 bases clipped from V and 1 base from J, the junction kept 2 bases outside the gene matches. The CDR3 bases are TGTGCCAGCAGCTTATACAGGGGGTCTGGGGCCAACGTCCTGACTTTC. It translates to CASSLYRGSGANVLTF.